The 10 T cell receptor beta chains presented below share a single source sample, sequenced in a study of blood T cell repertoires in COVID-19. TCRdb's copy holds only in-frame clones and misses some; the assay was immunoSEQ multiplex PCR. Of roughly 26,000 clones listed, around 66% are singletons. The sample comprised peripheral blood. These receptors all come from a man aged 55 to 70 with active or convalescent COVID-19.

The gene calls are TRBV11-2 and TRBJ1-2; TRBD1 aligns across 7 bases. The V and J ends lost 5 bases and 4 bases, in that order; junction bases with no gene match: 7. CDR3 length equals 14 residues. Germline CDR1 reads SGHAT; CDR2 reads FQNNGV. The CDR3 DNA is TGTGCCAGCAGCGTTCCGGGACAGCCCTATGGCTACACCTTC. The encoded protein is CASSVPGQPYGYTF.

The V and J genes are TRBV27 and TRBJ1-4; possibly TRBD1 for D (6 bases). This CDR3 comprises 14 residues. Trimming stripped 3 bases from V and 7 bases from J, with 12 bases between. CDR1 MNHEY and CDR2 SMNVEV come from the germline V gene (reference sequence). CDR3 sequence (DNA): TGTGCCAGCAGTTTTACAGGGTCAGGTGAAAAACTGTTTTTT. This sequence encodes CASSFTGSGEKLFF.

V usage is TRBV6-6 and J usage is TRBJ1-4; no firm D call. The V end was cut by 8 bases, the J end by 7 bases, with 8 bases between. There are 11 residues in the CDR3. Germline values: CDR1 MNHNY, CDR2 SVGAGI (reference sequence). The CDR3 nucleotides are TGTGCCAGCGACAAGAGTGAAAAACTGTTTTTT. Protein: CASDKSEKLFF.

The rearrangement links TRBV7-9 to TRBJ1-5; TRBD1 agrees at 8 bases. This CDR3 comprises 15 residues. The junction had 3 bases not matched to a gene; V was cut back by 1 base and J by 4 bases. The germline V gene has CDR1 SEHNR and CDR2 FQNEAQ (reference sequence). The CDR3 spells CASSLGTGGNQPQHF. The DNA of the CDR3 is TGTGCCAGCAGCTTAGGCACAGGGGGGAATCAGCCCCAGCATTTT.

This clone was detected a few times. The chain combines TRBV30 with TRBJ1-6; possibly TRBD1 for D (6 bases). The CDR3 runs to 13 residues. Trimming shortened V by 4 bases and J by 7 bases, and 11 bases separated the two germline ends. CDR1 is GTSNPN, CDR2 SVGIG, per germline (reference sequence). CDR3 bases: TGTGCCTGGAATACAGGGTGGAATTCACCCCTCCACTTT. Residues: CAWNTGWNSPLHF.

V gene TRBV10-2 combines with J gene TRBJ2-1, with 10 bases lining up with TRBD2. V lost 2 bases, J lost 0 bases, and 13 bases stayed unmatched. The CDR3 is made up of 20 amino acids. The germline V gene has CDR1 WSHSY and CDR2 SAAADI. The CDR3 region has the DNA TGCGCCAGCAGTGAGGGTAGCCTAGCGGGGGCCCCGAGCTCCTACAATGAGCAGTTCTTC. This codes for CASSEGSLAGAPSSYNEQFF.

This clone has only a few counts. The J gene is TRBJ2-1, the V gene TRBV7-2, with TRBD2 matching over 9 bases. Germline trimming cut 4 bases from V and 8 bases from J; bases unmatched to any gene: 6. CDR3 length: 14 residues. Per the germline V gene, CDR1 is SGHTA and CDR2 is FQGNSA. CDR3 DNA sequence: TGTGCCAGCAGCTATACTAGCGGGTCACATGAGCAGTTCTTC. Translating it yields CASSYTSGSHEQFF.

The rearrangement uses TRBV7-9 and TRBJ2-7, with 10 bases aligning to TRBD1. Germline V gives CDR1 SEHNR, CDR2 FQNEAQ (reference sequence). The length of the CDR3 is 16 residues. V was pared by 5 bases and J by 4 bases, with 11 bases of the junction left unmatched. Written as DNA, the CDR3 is TGTGCCAGCAGCATATCCCCGGGACAGGGGAATTACGAGCAGTACTTC. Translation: CASSISPGQGNYEQYF.

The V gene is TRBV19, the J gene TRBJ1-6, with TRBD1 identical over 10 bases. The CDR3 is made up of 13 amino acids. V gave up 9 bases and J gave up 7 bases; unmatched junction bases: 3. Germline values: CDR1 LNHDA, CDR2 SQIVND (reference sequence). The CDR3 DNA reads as TGTGCCAGCTCGGGACAGGGGAATTCACCCCTCCACTTT. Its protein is CASSGQGNSPLHF.

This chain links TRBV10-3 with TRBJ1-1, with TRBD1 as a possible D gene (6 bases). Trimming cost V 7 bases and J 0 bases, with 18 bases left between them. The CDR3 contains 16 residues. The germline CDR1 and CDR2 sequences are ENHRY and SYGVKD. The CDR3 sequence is CAITLASAGVNTEAFF. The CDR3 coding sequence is TGTGCCATCACCCTGGCTTCGGCAGGGGTGAACACTGAAGCTTTCTTT.